This entry lists 17 T cell receptor beta chains sequenced from one sample in a study of glioma-infiltrating T cells after dendritic cell vaccination. The protocol was immunoSEQ multiplex PCR, while the TCRdb copy is restricted to in-frame clones and leaves out a portion. This sample has about 49,000 clones, with roughly 87% found just once. This specimen was blood, taken before dendritic cell vaccination. Receptors were obtained from a human donor with glioblastoma.

The chain uses TRBV7-9 and TRBJ1-5; possibly TRBD1 for D (5 bases). The CDR3 spans 16 residues. CDR1 is SEHNR and CDR2 is FQNEAQ in the germline V gene (reference sequence). Trimming left V 0 bases short and J 2 bases short, with 11 bases between. CDR3 region: CASSLAGSGGNQPQHF. CDR3 nucleotide sequence: TGTGCCAGCAGCTTAGCAGGGTCGGGGGGCAATCAGCCCCAGCATTTT.

This clone was observed once. J is TRBJ1-6 and V is TRBV5-1; 7 positions match TRBD1. V was clipped by 1 base and J by 0 bases; unmatched bases: 4. CDR1 and CDR2 (germline): SGHRS, YFSETQ. The CDR3 consists of 17 residues. The CDR3 reads CASSLTTGRSYNSPLHF. For the CDR3, the DNA is TGCGCCAGCAGCTTGACGACAGGGCGCTCCTATAATTCACCCCTCCACTTT.

The chain recombines TRBV19 with TRBJ2-2; 9 nucleotides line up with TRBD2. CDR1 is LNHDA, CDR2 SQIVND, per germline (reference sequence). V lost 3 bases, J lost 6 bases, and 5 bases stayed unmatched. The CDR3 runs 15 residues. The CDR3 reads CASSISGSGAGELFF. CDR3 DNA: TGTGCCAGTAGTATTAGCGGGAGCGGGGCCGGGGAGCTGTTTTTT.

The CDR3 nucleotides read TGTGCCAGCAGCGTATTAAGTAGCGGTAGTCTAGCGGAGCTGTTTTTT. It codes for CASSVLSSGSLAELFF. This chain links TRBV9 with TRBJ2-2; TRBD2 might be the D (6 bases). Looked up from germline, CDR1 is SGDLS and CDR2 is YYNGEE. The CDR3 extends over 16 amino acids. Trimming stripped 1 base from V and 10 bases from J, with 20 bases between.

V is TRBV18 and J is TRBJ1-2; D gene uncertain. This CDR3 is built from 11 residues. V lost 5 bases and J 9 bases, leaving 10 bases between the germline ends. Germline V lookup: CDR1 KGHSH, CDR2 LQKENI. CDR3 DNA: TGTGCCAGCTCAGAGGGAACCAGCTACACCTTC. This codes for CASSEGTSYTF. Full variable domain (outside the CDR3, taken from reference TRBV18 and TRBJ1-2): NAGVMQNPRHLVRRRGQEARLRCSPMKGHSHVYWYRQLPEEGLKFMVYLQKENIIDESGMPKERFSAEFPKEGPSILRIQQVVRGDSAAYFCASSEGTSYTFGSGTRLTVV.

This clone has just one count. The chain has TRBV6-1 and TRBJ1-4, with 7 bases lining up with TRBD1. V lost 1 base to trimming and J lost 2 bases; unmatched junction nucleotides: 4. Germline assignment: CDR1 MNHNS and CDR2 SASEGT. CDR3 length equals 16 residues. The CDR3 coding sequence is TGTGCCAGCAGTGAAGGGCCAGGGGGTACTAATGAAAAACTGTTTTTT. Protein: CASSEGPGGTNEKLFF.

To note about this clone: The sample carries other DNA sequences with the same CDR3. This sequence joins TRBV7-2 and TRBJ2-5; possibly TRBD2 for D (6 bases). Looked up from germline, CDR1 is SGHTA and CDR2 is FQGNSA. This CDR3 has 14 amino acids. V shed 0 bases and J shed 4 bases, with 9 bases lying between them. The CDR3, as DNA: TGTGCCAGCAGCTTAGCTCGGGGGAGAGAGACCCAGTACTTC. Encoded protein: CASSLARGRETQYF.

This rearrangement joins TRBV30 to TRBJ1-2, with D unclear. The CDR3 contains 12 residues. Trimming left V 5 bases short and J 5 bases short, with 12 bases between. Germline V gene data show CDR1 as GTSNPN and CDR2 as SVGIG (reference sequence). The CDR3: CAWGSGSYGYTF. The CDR3 nucleotides are TGTGCCTGGGGGTCGGGTTCGTATGGCTACACCTTC.

The chain employs TRBV5-8 and TRBJ1-5; 7 positions match TRBD1. V trimming: 1 base; J trimming: 0 bases; junction bases outside the gene matches: 4. This CDR3 is built from 16 residues. Germline V gene lookup returns CDR1 SGHTS and CDR2 YDEGEE. The CDR3 is CASSLKGGYSNQPQHF. Written as DNA, the CDR3 is TGTGCCAGCAGCTTGAAAGGGGGCTATAGCAATCAGCCCCAGCATTTT.

The chain is built from TRBV19 and TRBJ1-4; a weak D match, TRBD1 (5 bases). The V gene lost 7 bases and the J gene lost 6 bases, with 12 bases spanning the gap. This CDR3 has 13 amino acids. Germline V gene sequence: CDR1 LNHDA, CDR2 SQIVND (reference sequence). In DNA, the CDR3 is TGTGCCAGTAACCAGGGAAGTTATGAAAAACTGTTTTTT. It codes for CASNQGSYEKLFF. Drawing the rest from reference TRBV19 and TRBJ1-4, the complete variable domain is DGGITQSPKYLFRKEGQNVTLSCEQNLNHDAMYWYRQDPGQGLRLIYYSQIVNDFQKGDIAEGYSVSREKKESFPLTVTSAQKNPTAFYLCASNQGSYEKLFFGSGTQLSVL.

J is TRBJ2-2 and V is TRBV5-6; 8 bases are a match to TRBD2. Trimming removed 3 bases from V and 6 bases from J; junction bases left unmatched: 4. The CDR3 spans 14 residues. Germline V gives CDR1 SGHDT, CDR2 YYEEEE. This chain's CDR3 is CASSSTGGAGELFF. The DNA for the CDR3 is TGTGCCAGCAGCTCCACGGGGGGGGCCGGGGAGCTGTTTTTT.

V is TRBV5-1 and J is TRBJ2-1, with no clear D. The CDR3 extends over 16 amino acids. CDR1 SGHRS and CDR2 YFSETQ come from the germline V gene. Trimming removed 2 bases at V and 4 bases at J, with 16 bases between. The CDR3 nucleotides read TGCGCCAGCAGCTTTACGGTCGCTGCGGAGTACAATGAGCAGTTCTTC. It yields the protein CASSFTVAAEYNEQFF.

The chain recombines TRBV5-4 with TRBJ2-7, with D perhaps TRBD1 (7 bases). Trimming took 4 bases from V and 8 from J, leaving 19 bases between them. The CDR3 extends over 14 amino acids. Germline loops: CDR1 SGHNT, CDR2 YYREEE (reference sequence). CDR3 protein: CASSRPGQRAQQYF. The CDR3 DNA follows: TGTGCCAGCAGCAGACCGGGACAGCGGGCTCAGCAGTACTTC.

The rearrangement uses TRBV11-2 and TRBJ2-7, with a weak D call TRBD1 (5 bases). The germline V and J ends were trimmed by 5 bases and 2 bases, with 16 bases remaining between them. The CDR3 length is 15 residues. Germline CDR1 and CDR2: SGHAT and FQNNGV. CDR3 DNA: TGTGCCAGCAGCCCGGGTTGGGGCAGGGCCTACGAGCAGTACTTC. It specifies CASSPGWGRAYEQYF. Full variable domain (outside the CDR3, taken from reference TRBV11-2 and TRBJ2-7): EAGVAQSPRYKIIEKRQSVAFWCNPISGHATLYWYQQILGQGPKLLIQFQNNGVVDDSQLPKDRFSAERLKGVDSTLKIQPAKLEDSAVYLCASSPGWGRAYEQYFGPGTRLTVT.

This clone was seen once. The chain employs TRBV19 and TRBJ2-7; perhaps TRBD2 as D (6 bases). There are 14 residues in the CDR3. V lost 8 bases, J lost 1 base, and 15 bases lay in between. CDR1 is LNHDA, CDR2 SQIVND, per germline (reference sequence). This CDR3 reads CASQQKGLSYEQYF. CDR3 nucleotide sequence: TGTGCCAGTCAACAGAAGGGACTTTCCTACGAGCAGTACTTC.

The chain uses TRBV6-5 and TRBJ2-7; 9 nucleotides agree with TRBD1. Germline CDR1 reads MNHEY; CDR2 reads SVGAGI. This CDR3 is built from 14 residues. The junction had 6 bases not matched to a gene; V was cut back by 6 bases and J by 3 bases. This chain's CDR3 is CASSQGTGLYEQYF. The CDR3 nucleotides are TGTGCCAGCAGCCAGGGGACAGGGCTCTACGAGCAGTACTTC.

The table lists this clone with a few counts. The gene calls are TRBV25-1 and TRBJ1-1; D unresolved. Trimming left V 6 bases short and J 4 bases short, with 12 bases between. CDR1 MGHDK and CDR2 SYGVNS come from the germline V gene. CDR3 size: 13 residues. The CDR3 is CASRVTRGTEAFF. For the CDR3, the DNA is TGTGCCAGCAGGGTGACGCGGGGCACTGAAGCTTTCTTT.